The 16 T cell receptor beta chains presented below share a single source sample, sequenced in a study of blood T cell repertoires in COVID-19. Profiling relied on immunoSEQ multiplex PCR, and the TCRdb table lists in-frame clones only, not all of them. In the table there are around 38,000 clones, around 87% of which are singletons. The sample consisted of peripheral blood. The source is a man between 65 and 85 years old with acute or convalescent COVID-19.

CDR3 sequence: CSVQGLASTDTQYF. The CDR3 nucleotides read TGCAGCGTCCAAGGACTAGCGAGCACAGATACGCAGTATTTT. This sequence joins TRBV29-1 and TRBJ2-3, with 9 bases that match TRBD2. V dropped 6 bases and J dropped 0; count of bases not matched to a gene: 4. Germline V gives CDR1 SQVTM, CDR2 ANQGSEA. The length of the CDR3 is 14 residues.

The chain links TRBV6-5 to TRBJ1-3; D gene unclear. Trimming removed 2 bases at V and 1 base at J, with 6 bases between. The CDR3 has 14 residues. In germline, CDR1 is MNHEY, CDR2 SVGAGI. CDR3 bases: TGTGCCAGCAGTTACGAGCGGTCTGGAAACACCATATATTTT. Translated, it gives CASSYERSGNTIYF.

The chain couples TRBV19 to TRBJ2-3, with TRBD1 identical over 8 bases. The CDR3 extends over 15 amino acids. CDR1 is LNHDA, CDR2 SQIVND, per germline (reference sequence). The V and J ends lost 5 bases and 0 bases, in that order; junction bases with no gene match: 4. CDR3: CASSQGAPSTDTQYF. CDR3 bases: TGTGCCAGTAGTCAGGGGGCTCCTAGCACAGATACGCAGTATTTT.

The rearrangement joins TRBV29-1 to TRBJ1-1; perhaps TRBD1 as D (6 bases). The CDR3 is 12 amino acids. Trimming cost V 7 bases and J 0 bases, with 9 bases left between them. Germline V gene data show CDR1 as SQVTM and CDR2 as ANQGSEA. CDR3 in DNA: TGCAGCGGAGGACAGATGAACACTGAAGCTTTCTTT. Encoded protein: CSGGQMNTEAFF.

The rearrangement joins TRBV19 to TRBJ2-1; TRBD2 agrees at 12 bases. J gave up 6 bases and V 9 bases, and 3 bases lay outside the gene matches. From germline, CDR1 is LNHDA and CDR2 SQIVND (reference sequence). The CDR3 covers 13 residues. In DNA, the CDR3 is TGTGCCAGCGGACTAGCGGGGTTCAATGAGCAGTTCTTC. Translating it yields CASGLAGFNEQFF.

The rearrangement uses TRBV5-1 and TRBJ1-1; D is uncertain. The CDR3 runs 14 residues. CDR1 and CDR2 from the germline V gene are SGHRS and YFSETQ. V lost 0 bases, J lost 4 bases, and 10 bases lay in between. The CDR3: CASSLESGGTEAFF. CDR3 nucleotides: TGCGCCAGCAGCTTGGAGAGTGGAGGCACTGAAGCTTTCTTT.

This chain joins TRBV6-1 and TRBJ2-7; D gene ambiguous. This CDR3 spans 14 amino acids. Trimming removed 1 base at V and 0 bases at J, with 7 bases between. Germline CDR1 and CDR2: MNHNS and SASEGT. CDR3 nucleotides: TGTGCCAGCAGTGAAGTGAGAAACTCCTACGAGCAGTACTTC. This sequence encodes CASSEVRNSYEQYF.

This chain connects TRBV19 to TRBJ2-7, with D possibly matching TRBD1 (5 bases). The CDR3 length is 16 residues. Germline CDR1 and CDR2: LNHDA and SQIVND (reference sequence). Trimming took 6 bases from V and 5 from J, leaving 23 bases between them. The CDR3 DNA follows: TGTGCCAGTAGCCGCCAGAGCCAGGGAACATTCCACGAGCAGTACTTC. This translates into CASSRQSQGTFHEQYF.

This chain links TRBV19 with TRBJ1-5; 7 bases line up with TRBD1. Looked up from germline, CDR1 is LNHDA and CDR2 is SQIVND (reference sequence). CDR3 size: 15 residues. With V trimmed by 0 bases and J by 4 bases, 3 bases remained unmatched. CDR3 in amino acids: CASSIERGLNQPQHF. CDR3 DNA: TGTGCCAGTAGTATAGAGAGGGGGCTTAATCAGCCCCAGCATTTT.

This rearrangement joins TRBV7-2 to TRBJ2-2, with 10 bases fitting TRBD1. CDR1 is SGHTA and CDR2 is FQGNSA in the germline V gene. This CDR3 contains 16 residues. Trimming at V came to 5 bases and at J to 4 bases, leaving 7 bases not matched to a gene. This CDR3 is CASSPGTGAGTGELFF. The CDR3 nucleotides read TGTGCCAGCAGCCCAGGGACAGGGGCTGGCACCGGGGAGCTGTTTTTT.

The chain couples TRBV19 to TRBJ2-7, with 12 nucleotides matching TRBD2. With V trimmed by 5 bases and J by 5 bases, 10 bases remained unmatched. Germline lookup yields CDR1 LNHDA and CDR2 SQIVND (reference sequence). The CDR3 extends over 16 amino acids. The CDR3 DNA is TGTGCCAGTAGTTCGACTAGCGGGAGCCTCCGGAACGAGCAGTACTTC. Residues: CASSSTSGSLRNEQYF.

The chain carries TRBV12-3 or TRBV12-4 and TRBJ1-5; possibly TRBD1 for D (5 bases). The CDR3 extends over 13 amino acids. Trimming took off 7 bases at V and 7 bases at J, with 14 bases between the two ends. The CDR3 DNA reads TGTGCCAGCACCCAGGGTAGTGTACAGCCCCAGCATTTT. Its translation: CASTQGSVQPQHF.

The rearrangement uses TRBV5-1 and TRBJ2-5; 12 bases fit TRBD2. CDR3 size: 17 residues. V dropped 0 bases and J dropped 5; count of bases not matched to a gene: 8. Germline V gives CDR1 SGHRS, CDR2 YFSETQ. The CDR3 bases are TGCGCCAGCAGCTTGGGGACTAGCGGGGATCACTTGGAGACCCAGTACTTC. This sequence encodes CASSLGTSGDHLETQYF.

The V gene is TRBV28, the J gene TRBJ2-7; D remains ambiguous. Germline V lookup: CDR1 MDHEN, CDR2 SYDVKM. Deletions cut 8 bases from V and 3 bases from J, with 11 bases between. CDR3 length equals 12 residues. CDR3: CASGPLHYEQYF. For the CDR3, the DNA is TGTGCCAGCGGCCCCCTCCACTACGAGCAGTACTTC.

This clone was detected once. The gene calls are TRBV19 and TRBJ2-1; D unclear. In germline, CDR1 is LNHDA, CDR2 SQIVND (reference sequence). The CDR3 is 14 amino acids. Deletions cut 2 bases from V and 8 bases from J, with 13 bases between. The CDR3 nucleotides are TGTGCCAGTAGTATACCACAGCTGGTCGATGAGCAGTTCTTC. Protein sequence: CASSIPQLVDEQFF.

This clone occurred once. This sequence joins TRBV7-9 and TRBJ2-3; 7 bases agree with TRBD2. The V segment lost 5 bases and the J segment 2 bases; nucleotides outside the gene matches: 4. The length of the CDR3 is 14 residues. Germline CDR1 is SEHNR and CDR2 is FQNEAQ (reference sequence). The DNA of the CDR3 is TGTGCCAGCAGCGATCGGGAGGACACAGATACGCAGTATTTT. It yields the protein CASSDREDTDTQYF.